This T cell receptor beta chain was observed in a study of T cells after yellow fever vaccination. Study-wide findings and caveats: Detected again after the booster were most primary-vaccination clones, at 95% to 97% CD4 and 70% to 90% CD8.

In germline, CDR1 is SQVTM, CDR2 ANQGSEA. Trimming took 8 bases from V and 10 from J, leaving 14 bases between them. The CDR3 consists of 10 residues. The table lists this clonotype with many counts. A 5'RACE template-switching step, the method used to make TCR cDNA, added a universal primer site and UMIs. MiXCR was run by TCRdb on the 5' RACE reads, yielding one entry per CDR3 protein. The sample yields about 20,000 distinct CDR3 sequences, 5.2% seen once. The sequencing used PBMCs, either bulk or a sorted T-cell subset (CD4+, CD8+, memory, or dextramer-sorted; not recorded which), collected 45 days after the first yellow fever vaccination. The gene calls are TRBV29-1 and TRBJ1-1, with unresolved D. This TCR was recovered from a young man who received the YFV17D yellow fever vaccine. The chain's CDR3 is CSISEVRAFF. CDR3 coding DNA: TGCAGCATTTCGGAAGTCCGAGCTTTCTTT.